The rows below give T cell receptor beta chains drawn from one sample of a study of molecular identifiers for immune sequencing clone quantification. TCRdb recomputed calls from the PCR reads with MiXCR, one row per CDR3 protein. The sample lists approximately 670,000 distinct CDR3 sequences, less than 20% occurring once. Sequenced: naive CD8+ T cells from blood, with Jurkat cell RNA spiked in. These receptors were taken from a human donor in good health. Some libraries in this study had Jurkat cell RNA spiked in. Each CDR3 is given with its conserved first and last residue. The D gene is left open where the match is weak. The listing skips clone size in some rows; elsewhere it reads once, few, many or a size class.

TRBJ1-1,TRBV4-1,many,-,TGCGCCAGCAGGCAGGCGAACACTGAAGCTTTCTTT,CASRQANTEAFF
TRBJ1-1,TRBV4-1,many,-,TGCGCCAGCAGCCAATCAAGAACCCAAGAAGCTTTCTTT,CASSQSRTQEAFF
TRBJ1-1,TRBV4-3,-,-,TGCGCCAGCAGCCAAGCCCAGAACACTGAAGCTTTCTTT,CASSQAQNTEAFF
TRBJ1-1,TRBV6-5,many,-,TGTGCCAGCAATTGGTTGGGACTGAACACTGAAGCTTTCTTT,CASNWLGLNTEAFF
TRBJ1-4,TRBV4-1,few,TRBD1,TGCGCCAGCAGCCAAGAAGGGACAGGGGACAAACTGTTTTTT,CASSQEGTGDKLFF
TRBJ1-3,TRBV12-3/TRBV12-4,-,-,TGTGCCAGCAGCCTTTCCGGACCAGGGTACGGAAACACCATATATTTT,CASSLSGPGYGNTIYF
TRBJ2-2,TRBV7-9,-,-,TGTGCCAGCAGCTTAGGGTTACCTAGCAGGACGGTCGGGGAGCTGTTTTTT,CASSLGLPSRTVGELFF
TRBJ1-1,TRBV25-1,-,TRBD1,TGTGCCAGCAGTGAATCCAGGGGGCGATTGGACACTGAAGCTTTCTTT,CASSESRGRLDTEAFF
TRBJ1-1,TRBV6-5,few,-,TGTGCCAGCAGTTACTCGGCCAATTGGGGCACTGAAGCTTTCTTT,CASSYSANWGTEAFF
TRBJ2-3,TRBV4-1,many,-,TGCGCCAGCAGTGGGGGGATGGCTTCAGATACGCAGTATTTT,CASSGGMASDTQYF
TRBJ1-2,TRBV29-1,many,-,TGCAGCGTTATACAGGATTCGTACTATGGCTACACCTTC,CSVIQDSYYGYTF
TRBJ1-5,TRBV20-1,few,-,TGCAGTGCTATCGGGCAGAGTGATTATCAGCCCCAGCATTTT,CSAIGQSDYQPQHF
TRBJ1-4,TRBV20-1,many,-,TGCAGTGCTAGATCGGGGACAACTAATGAAAAACTGTTTTTT,CSARSGTTNEKLFF
TRBJ1-4,TRBV7-9,many,-,TGTGCCAGCAGCACCATCACTAATGAAAAACTGTTTTTT,CASSTITNEKLFF
TRBJ1-5,TRBV24-1,many,TRBD1,TGTGCCACCAGTGATTTGGGTCCGGTTCCAGGGGGCCAAAGCAATCAGCCCCAGCATTTT,CATSDLGPVPGGQSNQPQHF
TRBJ2-3,TRBV27,many,-,TGTGCCAGCAGTTCCATCGACATTGGGGCTGGGTATAGCACAGATACGCAGTATTTT,CASSSIDIGAGYSTDTQYF
TRBJ2-3,TRBV24-1,many,TRBD2,TGTGCCACCAGTGATAGGACTAGCGGGGTTACAGATACGCAGTATTTT,CATSDRTSGVTDTQYF
TRBJ2-1,TRBV28,few,TRBD1,TGTGCCAGCAGTTTATTCCCGAACAGGGGGCTGGACTACAATGAGCAGTTCTTC,CASSLFPNRGLDYNEQFF
TRBJ1-4,TRBV2,few,-,TGTGCCAGCAGTGAGTCTTGGTTGAGGGGGTCCACTAATGAAAAACTGTTTTTT,CASSESWLRGSTNEKLFF
TRBJ2-1,TRBV11-3,few,-,TGTGCCAGCAGCTTAGATGGGGGGGGGGCGAACAATGAGCAGTTCTTC,CASSLDGGGANNEQFF
TRBJ2-5,TRBV27,few,-,TGTGCCAGCAGCCTCGGAGCAGGGGCCTGGGAGACCCAGTACTTC,CASSLGAGAWETQYF
TRBJ2-7,TRBV7-9,few,TRBD1,TGTGCCAGCAGCCCGGCGGGACAGGCCTACGAGCAGTCCTTC,CASSPAGQAYEQSF